These 28 T cell receptor beta chains came from one sample sequenced in a study of Tregs in tolerant kidney transplant recipients. Using immunoSEQ multiplex PCR, the repertoire was profiled, and TCRdb retains in-frame clones only, with some absent. Of around 74,000 clones in the sample, about 98% were seen once. The sequencing used CD4+ T cells from blood, collected before the transplant. All receptors derive from a human donor who received a combined kidney and bone marrow transplant.

V gene TRBV4-3 combines with J gene TRBJ2-1; D is perhaps TRBD1 (5 bases). The CDR3 is 15 residues long. V lost 1 base and J 5 bases, leaving 12 bases between the germline ends. Germline loops: CDR1 LGHNA, CDR2 YSLEER. CDR3 region: CASSQVWGGNNEQFF. The CDR3 DNA is TGCGCCAGCAGCCAAGTGTGGGGCGGAAACAATGAGCAGTTCTTC.

This clone was observed once. In DNA form, the CDR3 reads TGCAGTGCTAGAGAATCAAAGACCCAGTACTTC. Its protein product is CSARESKTQYF. This chain uses TRBV20-1 with TRBJ2-5; no clear D. The V gene lost 0 bases and the J gene lost 6 bases, with 5 bases spanning the gap. The germline V gene has CDR1 DFQATT and CDR2 SNEGSKA (reference sequence). The CDR3 has 11 amino acids.

The chain recombines TRBV5-1 with TRBJ1-3, with D perhaps TRBD1 (6 bases). V was trimmed by 7 bases and J by 0 bases, leaving 11 bases between them. The CDR3 has 14 residues. Germline V gene data show CDR1 as SGHRS and CDR2 as YFSETQ. The CDR3 nucleotides are TGCGCCAGCCGACAGGAAGCCTCTGGAAACACCATATATTTT. Encoded protein: CASRQEASGNTIYF.

The chain combines TRBV7-3 with TRBJ2-7; 8 positions match TRBD2. CDR3 length: 15 residues. With V trimmed by 5 bases and J by 5 bases, 11 bases remained unmatched. In germline, CDR1 is SGHTA, CDR2 FQGTGA. The CDR3 loop reads CASSVKGGRPNEQYF. The CDR3 DNA reads TGTGCCAGCAGCGTCAAAGGCGGGAGGCCGAACGAGCAGTACTTC.

The V gene is TRBV27, the J gene TRBJ1-4; 12 bases fit TRBD1. Germline V CDR1 and CDR2: MNHEY, SMNVEV (reference sequence). This CDR3 is 14 amino acids long. The V segment lost 8 bases and the J segment 6 bases; nucleotides outside the gene matches: 4. The CDR3 DNA reads as TGTGCCAGCGGGACAGGGGGCGCGTATGAAAAACTGTTTTTT. This codes for CASGTGGAYEKLFF.

The CDR3, as DNA: TGTGCCAGCAGCTTATGGGGCACCACAGATACGCAGTATTTT. This translates into CASSLWGTTDTQYF. V usage is TRBV7-9 and J usage is TRBJ2-3, with a weak D call TRBD1 (5 bases). The germline V gene has CDR1 SEHNR and CDR2 FQNEAQ (reference sequence). V gave up 2 bases and J gave up 2 bases, with 8 bases separating them. This CDR3 comprises 14 residues.

This clone was detected once. The V gene is TRBV4-2, the J gene TRBJ2-7; 9 bases map to TRBD2. Per germline, CDR1 LGHNA and CDR2 YNFKEQ. The CDR3 spans 15 residues. V shed 4 bases, J shed 2 bases, and the junction held 6 bases outside the gene matches. CDR3: CASSLRAGGPYEQYF. CDR3 bases: TGTGCCAGCAGCCTCCGAGCGGGAGGCCCCTACGAGCAGTACTTC.

This rearrangement joins TRBV5-1 to TRBJ1-1; D ambiguous. From germline, CDR1 is SGHRS and CDR2 YFSETQ. There are 14 residues in the CDR3. The V end lost 1 base, the J end lost 1 base, and 8 bases lay between the germline ends. The CDR3 nucleotides read TGCGCCAGCAGCTTGTTGGCGGAGAACACTGAAGCTTTCTTT. The encoded protein is CASSLLAENTEAFF. The whole variable domain, remainder taken from reference TRBV5-1 and TRBJ1-1, is KAGVTQTPRYLIKTRGQQVTLSCSPISGHRSVSWYQQTPGQGLQFLFEYFSETQRNKGNFPGRFSGRQFSNSRSEMNVSTLELGDSALYLCASSLLAENTEAFFGQGTRLTVV.

The rearrangement joins TRBV5-1 to TRBJ2-6, with D perhaps TRBD2 (7 bases). Per germline, CDR1 SGHRS and CDR2 YFSETQ. Trimming took 0 bases from V and 0 from J, leaving 13 bases between them. This CDR3 has 18 residues. The chain's CDR3 is CASSLASRGASGANVLTF. The CDR3 region has the DNA TGCGCCAGCAGCTTGGCTAGTCGGGGGGCCTCTGGGGCCAACGTCCTGACTTTC.

The V gene is TRBV29-1, the J gene TRBJ2-2; no clear D. V lost 4 bases and J 4 bases, leaving 7 bases between the germline ends. In germline, CDR1 is SQVTM, CDR2 ANQGSEA. The CDR3 consists of 12 residues. The chain's CDR3 is CSVGPGTGELFF. CDR3 in DNA: TGCAGCGTTGGACCGGGCACCGGGGAGCTGTTTTTT.

This chain uses TRBV7-9 with TRBJ1-5; 9 nucleotides agree with TRBD1. V lost 3 bases and J lost 6; bases outside the gene matches: 6. This CDR3 spans 15 amino acids. Germline V CDR1 and CDR2: SEHNR, FQNEAQ (reference sequence). The DNA for the CDR3 is TGTGCCAGCAGCTTGGGGACAGGGTTCGGTCAGCCCCAGCATTTT. It specifies CASSLGTGFGQPQHF.

The genes are TRBV19 and TRBJ1-2; TRBD1 might be the D (6 bases). The CDR3 loop spans 14 amino acids. The V end was cut by 3 bases, the J end by 7 bases, with 15 bases between. The germline CDR1 and CDR2 sequences are LNHDA and SQIVND (reference sequence). The CDR3 DNA is TGTGCCAGTAGTATTGAATGGGGGGGGGCTGGCTACACCTTC. The encoded protein is CASSIEWGGAGYTF.

This clone was counted once. The V and J genes are TRBV5-4 and TRBJ1-2, with a tentative D call TRBD1 (6 bases). Deletions cut 5 bases from V and 6 bases from J, with 23 bases between. The CDR3 is made up of 16 amino acids. The germline V gene has CDR1 SGHNT and CDR2 YYREEE (reference sequence). CDR3 in DNA: TGTGCCAGCAGGATGAAAACAGGGCCCATCTATGATGGCTACACCTTC. It codes for CASRMKTGPIYDGYTF.

The chain links TRBV7-3 to TRBJ2-2, with D perhaps TRBD2 (6 bases). Germline V gene lookup returns CDR1 SGHTA and CDR2 FQGTGA. V lost 5 bases, J lost 4 bases, and 14 bases lay in between. This CDR3 comprises 15 residues. The CDR3 coding sequence is TGTGCCAGCAGCGCCAGCGGGCGGTTCACCGGGGAGCTGTTTTTT. This sequence encodes CASSASGRFTGELFF.

The chain joins TRBV7-7 to TRBJ2-5; possible D gene TRBD2, 5 bases. Trimming pared 2 bases from V and 2 bases from J, leaving 9 bases between. This CDR3 is built from 14 residues. Germline-derived CDR1 and CDR2 are SSHAT and FNYEAQ (reference sequence). Here the CDR3 reads CASSLSSGQETQYF. CDR3 nucleotide sequence: TGTGCCAGCAGCTTATCCTCGGGGCAAGAGACCCAGTACTTC. Filled out from reference TRBV7-7 and TRBJ2-5, the complete variable domain reads GAGVSQSPRYKVTKRGQDVTLRCDPISSHATLYWYQQALGQGPEFLTYFNYEAQPDKSGLPSDRFSAERPEGSISTLTIQRTEQRDSAMYRCASSLSSGQETQYFGPGTRLLVL.

The CDR3 coding sequence is TGTGCCAGCAGCTTAGGGCTAGGCGGGACAGATACGCAGTATTTT. This gives the protein CASSLGLGGTDTQYF. The rearrangement uses TRBV7-9 and TRBJ2-3, with D possibly being TRBD2 (5 bases). CDR3 length: 15 residues. Deletions cut 1 base from V and 3 bases from J, with 11 bases between. Germline V gives CDR1 SEHNR, CDR2 FQNEAQ (reference sequence).

J is TRBJ1-2 and V is TRBV4-1; 9 bases fit TRBD1. CDR1 is MGHRA, CDR2 YSYEKL, per germline. The CDR3 spans 16 residues. Germline trimming cut 0 bases from V and 3 bases from J; bases unmatched to any gene: 5. This chain's CDR3 is CASSQDWGQGYYGYTF. CDR3 DNA sequence: TGCGCCAGCAGCCAAGATTGGGGACAGGGATACTATGGCTACACCTTC.

The genes are TRBV6-5 and TRBJ2-1; D gene uncertain. CDR1 is MNHEY and CDR2 is SVGAGI in the germline V gene. Trimming removed 0 bases from V and 8 bases from J, with 14 bases in between. The CDR3 is 15 amino acids. This CDR3 is CASSYSFRLDHEQFF. The DNA of the CDR3 is TGTGCCAGCAGTTACTCGTTTCGGCTAGATCATGAGCAGTTCTTC.

The rearrangement joins TRBV28 to TRBJ2-7, with TRBD1 identical over 7 bases. V shed 6 bases, J shed 3 bases, and the junction held 5 bases outside the gene matches. From germline, CDR1 is MDHEN and CDR2 SYDVKM. The CDR3 totals 13 residues. CDR3 nucleotide sequence: TGTGCCAGCAGGACAGGGCTATACTACGAGCAGTACTTC. Encoded protein: CASRTGLYYEQYF.

This chain links TRBV2 with TRBJ2-6; D is unclear. Deletions cut 5 bases from V and 0 bases from J, with 14 bases between. The CDR3 loop spans 17 amino acids. Germline values: CDR1 SNHLY, CDR2 FYNNEI. The CDR3 DNA follows: TGTGCCAGCAGTCCCTTCGCAGGCAGCTCTGGGGCCAACGTCCTGACTTTC. It translates to CASSPFAGSSGANVLTF.

This sequence joins TRBV7-3 and TRBJ2-5; 7 positions match TRBD2. Germline CDR1 reads SGHTA; CDR2 reads FQGTGA. Trimming took 5 bases from V and 4 from J; bases not matched to a gene: 4. The CDR3 loop spans 13 amino acids. CDR3 in amino acids: CASSRGVGETQYF. CDR3 coding DNA: TGTGCCAGCAGCCGGGGGGTGGGAGAGACCCAGTACTTC.

The V gene is TRBV30, the J gene TRBJ2-1; 8 nucleotides align to TRBD2. J lost 3 bases, V lost 4 bases, and 5 bases had no gene match. Per germline, CDR1 GTSNPN and CDR2 SVGIG (reference sequence). This CDR3 is built from 14 residues. The chain's CDR3 is CAWIPGTSYNEQFF. As DNA, the CDR3 is TGTGCCTGGATACCCGGGACTAGCTACAATGAGCAGTTCTTC.

The chain uses TRBV6-1 and TRBJ1-5; D gene uncertain. CDR3 length equals 11 residues. In germline, CDR1 is MNHNS, CDR2 SASEGT. Trimming removed 0 bases from V and 13 bases from J, with 7 bases in between. CDR3 nucleotide sequence: TGTGCCAGCAGTGAAGCCCTAGCTCAGCATTTT. Translating it yields CASSEALAQHF.

This clone was picked up one time. The rearrangement uses TRBV18 and TRBJ1-5; a weak D match, TRBD1 (5 bases). Germline V CDR1 and CDR2: KGHSH, LQKENI. The CDR3 is 16 amino acids. V lost 4 bases and J 3 bases, leaving 16 bases between the germline ends. This chain's CDR3 is CASSLFAGRNNQPQHF. In nucleotides, the CDR3 is TGTGCCAGCTCACTTTTTGCGGGACGGAACAATCAGCCCCAGCATTTT.

The V and J genes are TRBV28 and TRBJ1-4, with TRBD1 matching 10 bases. The germline gives CDR1 MDHEN, CDR2 SYDVKM. The CDR3 loop spans 15 amino acids. V shed 5 bases and J 8 bases; nucleotides not matched to a gene: 8. This CDR3 reads CASSTAGTGVEKLFF. The CDR3 region has the DNA TGTGCCAGCAGTACTGCCGGGACAGGGGTAGAAAAACTGTTTTTT.

The J gene is TRBJ1-5, the V gene TRBV30; D possibly corresponds to TRBD1 (5 bases). The CDR3 runs to 14 residues. Trimming took 0 bases from V and 7 from J, leaving 13 bases between them. Germline lookup yields CDR1 GTSNPN and CDR2 SVGIG (reference sequence). This CDR3 is CAWSVLGVGQPQHF. In nucleotides, the CDR3 is TGTGCCTGGAGTGTTTTAGGGGTTGGACAGCCCCAGCATTTT.

The chain combines TRBV30 with TRBJ2-7; D gene unclear. In germline, CDR1 is GTSNPN, CDR2 SVGIG (reference sequence). CDR3 size: 13 residues. V gave up 0 bases and J gave up 2 bases, with 8 bases separating them. The CDR3 protein is CAWSVGRTYEQYF. The CDR3, as DNA: TGTGCCTGGAGTGTGGGCCGGACCTACGAGCAGTACTTC.

The chain joins TRBV6-4 to TRBJ2-1; 9 bases are a match to TRBD2. In germline, CDR1 is MRHNA, CDR2 SNTAGT. The V and J ends lost 4 bases and 5 bases, in that order; junction bases with no gene match: 3. This CDR3 region has 14 residues. The CDR3 sequence: CASSVAGENNEQFF. In DNA, the CDR3 is TGTGCCAGCAGTGTAGCGGGAGAAAACAATGAGCAGTTCTTC.